The 5 T cell receptor beta chains given below trace back to one sample, sequenced in a study of shared clonotypes between healthy human individuals. Some clones are missing from TCRdb's copy, which holds only in-frame ones; the method was immunoSEQ multiplex PCR. The data hold about 2.4 million clones, with approximately 93% observed a single time. The sample consisted of naive CD4+ T cells from PBMCs. Subset denoted: CD45RA+ positively selected. Every receptor here comes from a man aged 18 to 29 in good health. Some clones in this sample may be carry-over from other donors' samples.

V usage is TRBV5-4 and J usage is TRBJ1-5; TRBD1 matches at 9 bases. Germline V gene sequence: CDR1 SGHNT, CDR2 YYREEE (reference sequence). The trim removed 4 bases at V and 4 bases at J, leaving 6 bases unmatched. The CDR3 loop spans 15 amino acids. CDR3 sequence reads: CASSQGTGINQPQHF. CDR3 bases: TGTGCCAGCAGCCAAGGGACAGGGATAAATCAGCCCCAGCATTTT.

The chain is built from TRBV5-1 and TRBJ2-5, with D unresolved. The germline V gene has CDR1 SGHRS and CDR2 YFSETQ. With 1 base removed from V and 3 bases from J, the gap between germline ends came to 16 bases. The CDR3 runs 16 residues. CDR3 protein: CASSLSAAGTEETQYF. The CDR3 nucleotides read TGCGCCAGCAGCTTGTCAGCAGCCGGAACTGAAGAGACCCAGTACTTC.

The genes are TRBV28 and TRBJ2-7; TRBD1 agrees at 8 bases. Losses at the gene ends were 2 bases for V and 0 bases for J; bases not matched to a gene: 6. The germline gives CDR1 MDHEN, CDR2 SYDVKM. The CDR3 has 16 amino acids. This chain's CDR3 is CASSLDTGGVSYEQYF. DNA for the CDR3: TGTGCCAGCAGTTTAGATACAGGGGGAGTCTCCTACGAGCAGTACTTC.

The count of this clone is one. The V and J genes are TRBV19 and TRBJ2-3; TRBD1 matches 8 bases. V was clipped by 5 bases and J by 5 bases; unmatched bases: 12. The CDR3 has 16 residues. Germline values: CDR1 LNHDA, CDR2 SQIVND (reference sequence). CDR3 protein: CASSLRTGKVVDTQYF. The CDR3 coding sequence is TGTGCCAGTAGTCTAAGGACAGGGAAGGTGGTAGATACGCAGTATTTT.

The chain uses TRBV5-6 and TRBJ2-3; the D is unclear. Germline CDR1 and CDR2: SGHDT and YYEEEE. The V and J ends lost 0 bases and 7 bases respectively, with 9 bases between them. The CDR3 runs 13 residues. The CDR3: CASSLGPLNTQYF. CDR3 DNA sequence: TGTGCCAGCAGCTTGGGGCCTCTTAATACGCAGTATTTT.